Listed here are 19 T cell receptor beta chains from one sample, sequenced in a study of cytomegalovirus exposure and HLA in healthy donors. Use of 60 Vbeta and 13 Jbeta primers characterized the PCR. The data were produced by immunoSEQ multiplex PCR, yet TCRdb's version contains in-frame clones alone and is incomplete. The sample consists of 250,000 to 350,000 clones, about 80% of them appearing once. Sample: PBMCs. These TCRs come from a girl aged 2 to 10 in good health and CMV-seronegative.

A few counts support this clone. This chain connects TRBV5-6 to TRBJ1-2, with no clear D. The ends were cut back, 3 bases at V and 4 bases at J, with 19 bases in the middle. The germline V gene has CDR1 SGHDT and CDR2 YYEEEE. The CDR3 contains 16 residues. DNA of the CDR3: TGTGCCAGCAGCTCCATAGAGAGATCGTGGGCCTATGGCTACACCTTC. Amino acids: CASSSIERSWAYGYTF.

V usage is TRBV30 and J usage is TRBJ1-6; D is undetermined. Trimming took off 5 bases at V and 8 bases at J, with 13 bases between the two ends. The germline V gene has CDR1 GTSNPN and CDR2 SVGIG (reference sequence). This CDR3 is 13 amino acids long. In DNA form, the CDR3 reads TGTGCCTGGCGCGTCCTAAGCCATTCACCCCTCCACTTT. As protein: CAWRVLSHSPLHF.

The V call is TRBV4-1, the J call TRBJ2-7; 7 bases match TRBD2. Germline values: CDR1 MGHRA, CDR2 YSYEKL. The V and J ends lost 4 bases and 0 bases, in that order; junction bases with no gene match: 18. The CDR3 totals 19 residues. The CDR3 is CASSLAPGTNPGFSYEQYF. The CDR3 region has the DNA TGCGCCAGCAGCCTGGCTCCCGGGACTAATCCTGGTTTCTCCTACGAGCAGTACTTC.

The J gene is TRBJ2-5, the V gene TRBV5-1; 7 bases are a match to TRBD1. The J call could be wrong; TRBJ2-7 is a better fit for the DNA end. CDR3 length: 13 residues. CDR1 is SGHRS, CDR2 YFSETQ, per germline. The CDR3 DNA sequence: TGCGCCAGCAGCTTGTCAGGGGGCTACGAGCAGTACTTC. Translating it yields CASSLSGGYEQYF.

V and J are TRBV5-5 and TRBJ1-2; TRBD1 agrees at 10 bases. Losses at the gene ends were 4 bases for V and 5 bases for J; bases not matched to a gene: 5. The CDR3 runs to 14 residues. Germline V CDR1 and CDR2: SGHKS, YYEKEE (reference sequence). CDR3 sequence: CASSLTGGAYGYTF. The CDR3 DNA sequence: TGTGCCAGCAGCCTGACAGGGGGCGCTTATGGCTACACCTTC.

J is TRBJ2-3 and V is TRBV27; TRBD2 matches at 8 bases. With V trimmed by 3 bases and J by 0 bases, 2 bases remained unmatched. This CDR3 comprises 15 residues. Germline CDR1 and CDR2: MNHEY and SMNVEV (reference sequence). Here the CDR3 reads CASSFGGRSTDTQYF. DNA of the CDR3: TGTGCCAGCAGTTTCGGCGGGAGGAGCACAGATACGCAGTATTTT.

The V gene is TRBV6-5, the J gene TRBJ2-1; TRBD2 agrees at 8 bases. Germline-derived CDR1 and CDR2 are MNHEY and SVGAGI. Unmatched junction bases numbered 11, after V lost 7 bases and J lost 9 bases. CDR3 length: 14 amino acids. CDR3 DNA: TGTGCCAGCAAGCCGGGACTAGGGGCGGTTGAGCAGTTCTTC. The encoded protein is CASKPGLGAVEQFF.

CDR3 DNA sequence: TGTGCCAGCAGCGTGACAGGGATCCGGAACACTGAAGCTTTCTTT. This codes for CASSVTGIRNTEAFF. This chain joins TRBV5-6 and TRBJ1-1; 7 bases line up with TRBD1. The junction had 7 bases not matched to a gene; V was cut back by 4 bases and J by 1 base. The length of the CDR3 is 15 residues. Germline CDR1 and CDR2: SGHDT and YYEEEE.

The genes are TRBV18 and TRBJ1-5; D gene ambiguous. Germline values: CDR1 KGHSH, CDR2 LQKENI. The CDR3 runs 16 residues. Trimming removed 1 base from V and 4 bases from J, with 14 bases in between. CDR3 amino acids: CASSPLPSLRNQPQHF. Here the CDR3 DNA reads TGTGCCAGCTCACCACTACCTTCTCTGAGGAATCAGCCCCAGCATTTT.

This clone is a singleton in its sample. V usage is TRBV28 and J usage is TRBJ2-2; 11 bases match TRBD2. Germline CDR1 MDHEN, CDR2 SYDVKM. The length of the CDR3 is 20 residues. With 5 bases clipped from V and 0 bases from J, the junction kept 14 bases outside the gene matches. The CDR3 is CASSTPGLAAKNANTGELFF. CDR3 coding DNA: TGTGCCAGCAGTACTCCGGGACTAGCGGCAAAAAACGCGAACACCGGGGAGCTGTTTTTT.

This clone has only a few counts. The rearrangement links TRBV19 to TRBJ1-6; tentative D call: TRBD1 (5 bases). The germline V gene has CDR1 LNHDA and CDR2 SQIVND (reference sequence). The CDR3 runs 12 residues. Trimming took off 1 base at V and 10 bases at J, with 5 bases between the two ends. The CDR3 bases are TGTGCCAGTAGTATAGGGGGCTCACCCCTCCACTTT. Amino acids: CASSIGGSPLHF.

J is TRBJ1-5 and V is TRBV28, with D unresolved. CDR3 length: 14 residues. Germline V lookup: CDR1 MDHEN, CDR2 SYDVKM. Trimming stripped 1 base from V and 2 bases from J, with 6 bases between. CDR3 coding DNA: TGTGCCAGCAGTTTATTGGCGGGCAATCAGCCCCAGCATTTT. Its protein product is CASSLLAGNQPQHF.

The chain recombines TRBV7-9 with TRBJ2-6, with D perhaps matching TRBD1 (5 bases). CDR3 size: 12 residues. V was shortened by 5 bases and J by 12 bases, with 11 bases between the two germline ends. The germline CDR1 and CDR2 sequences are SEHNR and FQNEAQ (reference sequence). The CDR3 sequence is CASSGDRSVLTF. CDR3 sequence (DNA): TGTGCCAGCAGCGGCGACAGATCCGTCCTGACTTTC.

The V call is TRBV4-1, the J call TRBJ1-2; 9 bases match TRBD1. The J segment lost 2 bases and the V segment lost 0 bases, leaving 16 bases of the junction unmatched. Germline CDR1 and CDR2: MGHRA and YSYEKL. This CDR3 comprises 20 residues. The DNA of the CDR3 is TGCGCCAGCAGCCAAGATGTGTATGCCGGGACAGGGAGGAAGAACTATGGCTACACCTTC. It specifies CASSQDVYAGTGRKNYGYTF.

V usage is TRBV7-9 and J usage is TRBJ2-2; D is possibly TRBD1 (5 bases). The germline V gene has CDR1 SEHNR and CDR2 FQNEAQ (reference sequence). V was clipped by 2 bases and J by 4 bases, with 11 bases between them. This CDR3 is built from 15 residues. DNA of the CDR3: TGTGCCAGCAGCTTAAAAGGGGCTGGCACCGGGGAGCTGTTTTTT. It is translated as CASSLKGAGTGELFF.

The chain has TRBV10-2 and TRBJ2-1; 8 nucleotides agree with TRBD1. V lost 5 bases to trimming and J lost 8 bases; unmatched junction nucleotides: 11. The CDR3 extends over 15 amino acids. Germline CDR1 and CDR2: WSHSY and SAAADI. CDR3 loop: CASSLGAGGIYEQFF. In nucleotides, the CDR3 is TGCGCCAGCAGTCTGGGGGCAGGGGGCATCTATGAGCAGTTCTTC.

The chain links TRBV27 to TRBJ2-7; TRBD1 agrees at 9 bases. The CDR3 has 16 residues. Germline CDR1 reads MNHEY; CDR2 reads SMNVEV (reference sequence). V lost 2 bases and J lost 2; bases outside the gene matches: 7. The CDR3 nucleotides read TGTGCCAGCAGTTTACCCTCTGGGACAGGGACCTACGAGCAGTACTTC. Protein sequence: CASSLPSGTGTYEQYF.

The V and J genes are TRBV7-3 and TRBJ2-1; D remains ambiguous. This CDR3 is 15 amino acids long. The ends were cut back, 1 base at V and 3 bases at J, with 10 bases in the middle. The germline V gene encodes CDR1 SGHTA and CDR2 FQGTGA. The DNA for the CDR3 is TGTGCCAGCAGCTTAAAGTCTCCGCGCTACAATGAGCAGTTCTTC. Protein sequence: CASSLKSPRYNEQFF. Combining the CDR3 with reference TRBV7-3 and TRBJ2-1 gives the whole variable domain GAGVSQTPSNKVTEKGKYVELRCDPISGHTALYWYRQSLGQGPEFLIYFQGTGAADDSGLPNDRFFAVRPEGSVSTLKIQRTERGDSAVYLCASSLKSPRYNEQFFGPGTRLTVL.

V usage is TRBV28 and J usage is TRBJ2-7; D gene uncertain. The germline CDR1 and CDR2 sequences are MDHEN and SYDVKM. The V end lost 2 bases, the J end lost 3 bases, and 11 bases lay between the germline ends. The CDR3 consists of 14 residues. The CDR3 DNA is TGTGCCAGCAGTTTACTGTTGGGCGACTACGAGCAGTACTTC. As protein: CASSLLLGDYEQYF.